These 18 T cell receptor beta chains were all obtained from the same sample, sequenced in a study of T cell repertoires in cytomegalovirus infection (dated by TCRdb to between 2018 and 2021). For these receptors, no antigen is known. The sample's treatment or condition label, decoded: in vitro stimulation with specific CMV peptide epitopes to enrich CMV-specific T cells. The instrument given in TCRdb is Illumina HiSeq 1500. TCRdb reworked the public reads: Q25 trimming with fastp, MiXCR clone assembly, productive beta chains retained. Every entry covers one CDR3 protein and lists the most common genes and DNA from its rows. This sample gives about 500,000 distinct CDR3 sequences in total; about 33% of them show up just once. The ten most abundant clones make up 15% to 20% of the sample. Here the sequenced sample was cultured PBMCs, taken from culture after CMV antigen stimulation. Receptors originate from a human donor in good health (CMV status not recorded). Some clones in this sample may be carry-over from other donors' samples.

This clonotype was observed a few times. The genes are TRBV7-2 and TRBJ1-1, with D perhaps matching TRBD1 (5 bases). The germline V gene encodes CDR1 SGHTA and CDR2 FQGNSA. This CDR3 region has 12 residues. The V end was cut by 5 bases, the J end by 8 bases, with 12 bases between. CDR3: CASSTLTAEAFF. In DNA, the CDR3 is TGTGCCAGCAGCACCCTGACAGCCGAAGCTTTCTTT.

V usage is TRBV10-3 and J usage is TRBJ1-1, with D possibly being TRBD1 (5 bases). V was clipped by 6 bases and J by 3 bases, with 8 bases between them. The CDR3 runs to 12 residues. The V gene's germline CDR1 is ENHRY and CDR2 SYGVKD. This chain's CDR3 is CAIRSRDTEAFF. The CDR3 DNA is TGTGCCATCAGGTCCAGGGACACTGAAGCTTTCTTT.

This chain joins TRBV28 and TRBJ2-7; 7 nucleotides align to TRBD1. The CDR3 is 14 amino acids. Germline values: CDR1 MDHEN, CDR2 SYDVKM. V trimming: 5 bases; J trimming: 7 bases; junction bases outside the gene matches: 11. DNA for the CDR3: TGTGCCAGCAGTCACAAACAGGGGATATATGAGCAGTACGTC. It yields the protein CASSHKQGIYEQYV.

In this sample, this clonotype turned up many times. The chain couples TRBV7-2 to TRBJ2-1, with D possibly being TRBD1 or TRBD2 (5 bases each). CDR3 length equals 16 residues. The germline V gene encodes CDR1 SGHTA and CDR2 FQGNSA. V lost 1 base and J lost 0, with 10 bases in between. CDR3 amino acids: CASSLEGTSSYNEQFF. CDR3 DNA sequence: TGTGCCAGCAGCTTAGAGGGGACGAGCTCCTACAATGAGCAGTTCTTC.

At least ten counts were recorded for this clonotype. The chain joins TRBV7-2 to TRBJ1-2, with 7 nucleotides matching TRBD1. The CDR3 is 15 residues long. Germline lookup yields CDR1 SGHTA and CDR2 FQGNSA. The V and J ends lost 6 bases and 2 bases, in that order; junction bases with no gene match: 9. The CDR3 is CASSLNPGQNYGYTF. The CDR3 bases are TGTGCCAGCAGTTTGAACCCGGGACAGAACTATGGCTACACCTTC.

In its sample, this clonotype was seen once. The J gene is TRBJ1-2, the V gene TRBV12-3 or TRBV12-4; unclear D gene. V was shortened by 3 bases and J by 8 bases, with 7 bases between the two germline ends. The CDR3 covers 11 residues. The chain's CDR3 is CASSLREGYTF. In DNA form, the CDR3 reads TGTGCCAGCAGTTTGCGGGAAGGCTACACCTTC.

This clonotype was seen only a few times. The chain has TRBV6-5 and TRBJ2-1; possible D gene TRBD2, 5 bases. V lost 4 bases to trimming and J lost 6 bases, with 16 bases between them. CDR3 length: 15 amino acids. CDR1 MNHEY and CDR2 SVGAGI come from the germline V gene. CDR3 DNA sequence: TGTGCCAGCAGTTCCACCCTCACTAGATTCAATGAGCAGTTCTTC. This translates into CASSSTLTRFNEQFF.

The CDR3 nucleotides are TGTGCCAGCAGCTTAGGTTTCTTTGCGACAGATACGCAGTATTTT. This sequence encodes CASSLGFFATDTQYF. This sequence joins TRBV11-2 and TRBJ2-3, with D uncertain. Germline V lookup: CDR1 SGHAT, CDR2 FQNNGV. Trimming pared 1 base from V and 3 bases from J, leaving 11 bases between. The CDR3 runs 15 residues.

The sample holds many counts of this clonotype. The chain uses TRBV7-2 and TRBJ2-5; either TRBD1 or TRBD2 may supply D (5 bases each). This CDR3 is built from 14 residues. Germline V gene lookup returns CDR1 SGHTA and CDR2 FQGNSA. Trimming removed 5 bases from V and 2 bases from J, with 12 bases in between. CDR3 sequence: CASSDPGRQETQYF. In DNA form, the CDR3 reads TGTGCCAGCAGCGATCCGGGACGGCAAGAGACCCAGTACTTC. Full variable domain (outside the CDR3, taken from reference TRBV7-2 and TRBJ2-5): GAGVSQSPSNKVTEKGKDVELRCDPISGHTALYWYRQSLGQGLEFLIYFQGNSAPDKSGLPSDRFSAERTGGSVSTLTIQRTQQEDSAVYLCASSDPGRQETQYFGPGTRLLVL.

This chain joins TRBV11-2 and TRBJ2-3; D tentatively reads TRBD1 or TRBD2 (5 bases each). Trimming shortened V by 5 bases and J by 0 bases, and 18 bases separated the two germline ends. Germline assignment: CDR1 SGHAT and CDR2 FQNNGV. This CDR3 is 17 amino acids long. The CDR3 region is CASSPGTSLSSTDTQYF. The CDR3 bases are TGTGCCAGCAGCCCGGGGACCTCGTTGTCTAGCACAGATACGCAGTATTTT.

V is TRBV7-2 and J is TRBJ1-1, with TRBD1 identical over 7 bases. Germline V gene sequence: CDR1 SGHTA, CDR2 FQGNSA. CDR3 length: 13 residues. The J segment lost 4 bases and the V segment lost 5 bases, leaving 4 bases of the junction unmatched. CDR3: CASSARQGTEAFF. The CDR3 DNA reads TGTGCCAGCAGCGCGAGACAGGGCACTGAAGCTTTCTTT.

As for this clonotype: Possible read error: a much larger clone is one base away. This chain links TRBV7-2 with TRBJ2-4; 15 bases are shared with TRBD2. CDR1 and CDR2 from the germline V gene are SGHTA and FQGNSA. The CDR3 length is 16 residues. V shed 6 bases, J shed 9 bases, and the junction held 9 bases outside the gene matches. DNA for the CDR3: TGTGCCAGCAGTAGCGGACTAGCGGGAGGGCGAGTCATTCAGTACTTC. This encodes CASSSGLAGGRVIQYF. The entire variable domain, with the rest obtained from reference TRBV7-2 and TRBJ2-4, is as follows: GAGVSQSPSNKVTEKGKDVELRCDPISGHTALYWYRQSLGQGLEFLIYFQGNSAPDKSGLPSDRFSAERTGGSVSTLTIQRTQQEDSAVYLCASSSGLAGGRVIQYFGAGTRLSVL.

In this sample, this clonotype turned up many times. The gene calls are TRBV7-9 and TRBJ1-5, with 12 bases aligning to TRBD1. The V and J ends lost 5 bases and 15 bases, in that order; junction bases with no gene match: 8. CDR3 size: 13 residues. Per the germline V gene, CDR1 is SEHNR and CDR2 is FQNEAQ (reference sequence). In nucleotides, the CDR3 is TGTGCCAGCAGCGGACGGGACAGGGGGCAGGTGCATTTT. Its translation: CASSGRDRGQVHF.

This clonotype was recorded many times. CDR3 in amino acids: CASSPGSNQPQHF. CDR3 nucleotides: TGTGCCAGCAGCCCCGGGAGCAATCAGCCCCAGCATTTT. The gene calls are TRBV7-2 and TRBJ1-5; D call uncertain. The V and J ends lost 5 bases and 1 base respectively, with 6 bases between them. CDR3 length: 13 residues. CDR1 and CDR2 (germline): SGHTA, FQGNSA.

The V and J genes are TRBV24-1 and TRBJ2-5; D is ambiguous. This CDR3 comprises 11 residues. Germline-derived CDR1 and CDR2 are KGHDR and SFDVKD. V was clipped by 4 bases and J by 4 bases, with 3 bases between them. The CDR3 loop is CATSERETQYF. CDR3 nucleotide sequence: TGTGCCACCAGTGAGCGAGAGACCCAGTACTTC.

The CDR3 DNA follows: TGTGCCAGCAGTCCCGAATTCCCTGGGGCCAACGTCCTGACTTTC. This translates into CASSPEFPGANVLTF. The chain is built from TRBV27 and TRBJ2-6; D gene unclear. The V gene lost 5 bases and the J gene lost 2 bases, with 10 bases spanning the gap. Germline V lookup: CDR1 MNHEY, CDR2 SMNVEV (reference sequence). This CDR3 has 15 amino acids.

This clonotype has only one observation. This chain connects TRBV28 to TRBJ2-7; D is possibly TRBD2 (6 bases). This CDR3 has 12 residues. Trimming took off 11 bases at V and 2 bases at J, with 13 bases between the two ends. Looked up from germline, CDR1 is MDHEN and CDR2 is SYDVKM. This chain's CDR3 is CACTGLTYEQYV. In nucleotides, the CDR3 is TGTGCCTGTACGGGACTCACCTACGAGCAGTACGTC.

The CDR3 reads CSVGLAGDPGETQYF. In DNA form, the CDR3 reads TGCAGCGTTGGACTAGCGGGAGATCCGGGAGAGACCCAGTACTTC. The chain employs TRBV29-1 and TRBJ2-5; 12 positions agree with TRBD2. The trim removed 4 bases at V and 4 bases at J, leaving 7 bases unmatched. Germline loops: CDR1 SQVTM, CDR2 ANQGSEA. This CDR3 spans 15 amino acids. Full variable domain (rest looked up from reference TRBV29-1 and TRBJ2-5): SAVISQKPSRDICQRGTSLTIQCQVDSQVTMMFWYRQQPGQSLTLIATANQGSEATYESGFVIDKFPISRPNLTFSTLTVSNMSPEDSSIYLCSVGLAGDPGETQYFGPGTRLLVL.